The clone carrying this TCR beta chain was recorded a few times. The data derive from a study of T cells in Graves' hyperthyroidism and ophthalmopathy. It was RNA transcripts that yielded the amplified TCR beta CDR3 regions. With the HTBI primer set, the TCR CDR3 went through a first round of RT-PCR. One entry per CDR3 protein, called by TCRdb with MiXCR from the multiplex PCR reads. The profile covers hundreds of thousands of distinct CDR3 sequences, with approximately 15% appearing a single time and roughly 24% taken by the ten largest. The CDR3 runs to 13 residues. Trimming left V 4 bases short and J 5 bases short, with 9 bases between. The germline gives CDR1 MNHEY, CDR2 SVGEGT.

The sequenced sample was blood. The receptor was derived from a young woman with Graves' hyperthyroidism. The rearrangement joins TRBV6-2 or TRBV6-3 to TRBJ2-1; D ambiguous. CDR3 in amino acids: CASSSIPHNEQFF. As DNA, the CDR3 is TGTGCCAGCAGTTCAATCCCCCACAATGAGCAGTTCTTC.